This T cell receptor (beta chain) was documented in a study of vaccination and CD4 T cells after COVID-19. About the research overall: The cells were exposed to overlapping spike peptides originating from SARS-CoV-2, HCoV-NL63, HCoV-OC43 and HCoV-229E for stimulation.

The treatment denotes: 10-day PBMC culture with coronavirus spike peptide pools or control peptides (ViraFEST assay). A few counts support this clonotype. Its target is unknown. The study, taken as a whole, reports: The great majority, 304 of 307 vaccine-specific clones, proved spike mono-reactive in convalescent patients.

With V trimmed by 6 bases and J by 9 bases, 14 bases remained unmatched. CDR3 length equals 16 residues. Germline loops: CDR1 MNHNS, CDR2 SASEGT. Cultured CD4+ T-cell DNA underwent Oncomine TCR Beta short-read sequencing. TCRdb passed the PCR reads through MiXCR, listing each CDR3 protein once. This table holds 20,000 or so distinct CDR3 sequences, under 60% found once. The sequencing here drew on CD4+ T cells from blood, cultured in vitro, taken after SARS-CoV-2 vaccination. The chain combines TRBV6-1 with TRBJ1-6, with 7 bases identical to TRBD1. This receptor was taken from a human donor who had recovered from COVID-19. CDR3 nucleotide sequence: TGTGCCAGCAGCGACTACAGGGGTGAAGAGGTTTCACCCCTCCACTTT. Translated: CASSDYRGEEVSPLHF.